This T cell receptor (beta chain) stems from a study of blood T cell repertoires in COVID-19. About the study: PBMCs, B-cell-depleted T cells, or T cells were the source of the cDNA or gDNA that made up the material.

V trimming: 5 bases; J trimming: 7 bases; junction bases outside the gene matches: 11. The CDR3 spans 18 residues. Germline V gene sequence: CDR1 MNHNY, CDR2 SVGAGI (reference sequence). How the authors handled the data: Amplifying reference gene primers gave estimates of nucleated cell counts. Produced via immunoSEQ multiplex PCR; TCRdb's table is partial and in-frame only. That table is the source of V, J and clone size, and D and trimming were worked out from the DNA. Counted here are some 150,000 clones, approximately 85% occurring once; the ten biggest clones make up roughly 2.6%. This receptor was taken from a human donor with acute or convalescent COVID-19. The donor label of this sample is uncertain. Source material: peripheral blood. The V and J genes are TRBV6-6 and TRBJ2-2; the match to TRBD2 covers 15 bases. CDR3 sequence (DNA): TGTGCCAGCAGTCGCGCGGGACTAGCGGGAGGATATGTCGGGGAGCTGTTTTTT. It is translated as CASSRAGLAGGYVGELFF.